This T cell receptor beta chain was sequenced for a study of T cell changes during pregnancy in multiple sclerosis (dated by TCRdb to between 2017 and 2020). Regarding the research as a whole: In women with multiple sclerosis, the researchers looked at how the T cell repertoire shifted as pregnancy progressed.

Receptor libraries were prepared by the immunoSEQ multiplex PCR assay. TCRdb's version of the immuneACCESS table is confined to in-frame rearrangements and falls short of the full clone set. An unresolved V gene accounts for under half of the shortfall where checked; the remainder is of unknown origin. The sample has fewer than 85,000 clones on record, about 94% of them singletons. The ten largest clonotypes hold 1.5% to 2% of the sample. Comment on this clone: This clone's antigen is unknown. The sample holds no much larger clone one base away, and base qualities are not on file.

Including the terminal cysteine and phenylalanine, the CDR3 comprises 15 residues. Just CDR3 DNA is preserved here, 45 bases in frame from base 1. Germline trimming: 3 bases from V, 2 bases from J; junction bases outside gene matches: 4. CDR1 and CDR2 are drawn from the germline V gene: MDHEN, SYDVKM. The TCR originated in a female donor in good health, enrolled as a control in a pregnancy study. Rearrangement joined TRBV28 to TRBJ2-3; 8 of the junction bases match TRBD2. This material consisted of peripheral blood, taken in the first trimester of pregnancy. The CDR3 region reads CASSFRGGATDTQYF. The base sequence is TGTGCCAGCAGTTTCCGGGGGGGGGCCACAGATACGCAGTATTTT.